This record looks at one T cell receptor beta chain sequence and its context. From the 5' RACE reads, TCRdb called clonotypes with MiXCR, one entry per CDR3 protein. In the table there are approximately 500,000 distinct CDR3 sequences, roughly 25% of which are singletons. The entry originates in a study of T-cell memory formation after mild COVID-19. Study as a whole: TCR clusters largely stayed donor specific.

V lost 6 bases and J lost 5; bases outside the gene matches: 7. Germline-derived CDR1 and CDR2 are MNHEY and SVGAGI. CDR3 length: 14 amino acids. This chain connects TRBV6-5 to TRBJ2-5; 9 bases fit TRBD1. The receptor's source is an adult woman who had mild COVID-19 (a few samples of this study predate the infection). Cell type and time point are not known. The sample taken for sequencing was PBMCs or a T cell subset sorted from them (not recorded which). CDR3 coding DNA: TGTGCCAGCAGATTAGGACAGGGGAGGGAGACCCAGTACTTC. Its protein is CASRLGQGRETQYF.